This T cell receptor (beta chain) appears in the sequencing data of a study of shared clonotypes between healthy human individuals. Study-wide context: Three plates were used per donor for CD4 naive, three for CD4 memory, two for CD8 naive and one for CD8 memory.

Repertoires were generated with immunoSEQ multiplex PCR, while TCRdb's copy carries only in-frame clones and drops some. The data contain 2.3 million or so clones, over 85% of them singletons. The specimen was naive CD4+ T cells from PBMCs. The subset was: CD45RA+ positively selected. The origin of this receptor is a man aged 18-30 years in good health. Some clones in this sample may be carry-over from other donors' samples.

The DNA of the CDR3 is TGTGCCAGCAGCCCGCCTGGAAACACCATATATTTT. Translation: CASSPPGNTIYF. The chain has TRBV7-6 and TRBJ1-3; D uncertain. The germline CDR1 and CDR2 sequences are SGHVS and FNYEAQ. The V end lost 5 bases, the J end lost 2 bases, and 4 bases lay between the germline ends. The CDR3 totals 12 residues.